The T cell receptor beta chain described here comes from a study of T-cell reconstitution after alpha-beta-depleted transplantation in children. Researchers prepared the TCRbeta library using unique molecular identifiers, the study reports. TCRdb used MiXCR to reprocess the PCR reads, holding one entry per CDR3 protein. This table has around 440,000 distinct CDR3 sequences, 10% appearing once. CDR1 and CDR2 from the germline V gene are DFQATT and SNEGSKA (reference sequence). Unmatched junction bases numbered 7, after V lost 2 bases and J lost 5 bases. CDR3 length: 14 residues. Many counts were recorded for this clonotype. The antigen is unknown. General study points: Most T-cell counts and diversity one year after the transplant came from T cells that were newly produced. Several hundred expanded graft clones reportedly gave rise to the alpha-beta T cells present about two months after transplant. Surviving recipient T cells and thymic progenitors accounted for the high day-60 TCRbeta diversity observed in some patients.

The V and J genes are TRBV20-1 and TRBJ2-5, with 8 bases fitting TRBD1. The TCR was taken from a child younger than 10 with inherited bone marrow failure, due to receive a stem cell transplant. The material sequenced was PBMCs, taken before TCRalphabeta/CD19-depleted stem cell transplant. CDR3 loop: CSARRQGAEETQYF. For the CDR3, the DNA is TGCAGTGCTAGAAGGCAGGGGGCCGAGGAGACCCAGTACTTC.